The entry below gives a single T cell receptor beta chain sequence along with its context. This record comes from a study of blood T cell repertoires in COVID-19. Study context: From the United States, Italy and Spain came samples of acute and convalescent COVID-19. Sources were T cells, B-cell-depleted T cells, or PBMCs; the material itself was cDNA or gDNA.

Authors' data handling: Reference gene primer amplification in the assay estimated nucleated cell counts. The protocol was immunoSEQ multiplex PCR, while the TCRdb copy is restricted to in-frame clones and leaves out a portion. D and trimming were read from the DNA, whereas the V and J calls and clone size are those reported in that table. The sample has approximately 110,000 clones; roughly 80% are singletons. It was during active infection that Seattle patients were enrolled and then longitudinally followed. V was cut by 4 bases and J by 7 bases, with 16 bases left in between. The CDR3 totals 14 residues. Per the germline V gene, CDR1 is MNHEY and CDR2 is SMNVEV (reference sequence).

This TCR was sampled from a man at least 80 years old with COVID-19, enrolled during active disease. The V gene is TRBV27, the J gene TRBJ1-2; D is possibly TRBD1 (6 bases). Sequenced sample: peripheral blood. As DNA, the CDR3 is TGTGCCAGCAGTTCCATCGACAGGATTGGTGGCTACACCTTC. Protein: CASSSIDRIGGYTF.